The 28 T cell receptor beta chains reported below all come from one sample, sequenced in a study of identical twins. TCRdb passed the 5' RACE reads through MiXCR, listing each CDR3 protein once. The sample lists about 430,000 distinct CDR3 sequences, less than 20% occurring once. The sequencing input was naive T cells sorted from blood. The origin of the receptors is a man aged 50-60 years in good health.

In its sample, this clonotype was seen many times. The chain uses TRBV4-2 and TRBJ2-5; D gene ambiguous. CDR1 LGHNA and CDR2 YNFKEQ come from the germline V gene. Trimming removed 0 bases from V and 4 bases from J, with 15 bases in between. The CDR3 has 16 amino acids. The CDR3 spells CASSQESLGWGETQYF. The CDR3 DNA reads TGTGCCAGCAGCCAAGAATCCCTTGGTTGGGGAGAGACCCAGTACTTC.

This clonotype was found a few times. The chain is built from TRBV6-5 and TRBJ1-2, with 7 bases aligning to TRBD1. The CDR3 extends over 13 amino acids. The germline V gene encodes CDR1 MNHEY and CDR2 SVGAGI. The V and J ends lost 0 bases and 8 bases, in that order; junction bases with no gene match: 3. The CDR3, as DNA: TGTGCCAGCAGTTACTCTTACAGGGGAGGCTACACCTTC. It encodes CASSYSYRGGYTF.

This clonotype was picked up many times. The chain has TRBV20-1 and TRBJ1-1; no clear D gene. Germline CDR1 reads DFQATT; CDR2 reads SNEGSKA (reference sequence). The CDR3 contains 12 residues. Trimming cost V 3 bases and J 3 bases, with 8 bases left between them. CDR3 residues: CSASRSHTEAFF. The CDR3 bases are TGCAGTGCTAGTCGGTCGCACACTGAAGCTTTCTTT.

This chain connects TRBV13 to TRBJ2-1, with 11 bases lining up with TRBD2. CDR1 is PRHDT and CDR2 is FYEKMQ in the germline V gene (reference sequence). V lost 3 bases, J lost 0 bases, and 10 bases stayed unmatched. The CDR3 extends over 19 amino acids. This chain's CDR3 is CASSFPSGRLTNSYNEQFF. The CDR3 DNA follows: TGTGCCAGCAGCTTTCCTAGCGGGAGGCTCACGAACTCCTACAATGAGCAGTTCTTC.

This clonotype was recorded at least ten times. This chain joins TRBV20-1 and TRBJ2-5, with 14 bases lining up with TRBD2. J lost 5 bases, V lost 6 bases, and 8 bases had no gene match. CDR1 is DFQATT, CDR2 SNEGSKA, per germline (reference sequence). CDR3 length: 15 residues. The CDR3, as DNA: TGCAGTGCCCTACGGACTAGCGGGGGGTTTGAGACCCAGTACTTC. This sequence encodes CSALRTSGGFETQYF.

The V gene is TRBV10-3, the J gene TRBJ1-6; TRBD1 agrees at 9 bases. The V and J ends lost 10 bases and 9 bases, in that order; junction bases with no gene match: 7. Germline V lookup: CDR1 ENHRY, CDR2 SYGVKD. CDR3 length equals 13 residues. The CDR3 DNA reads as TGTGCCACCACGGGACAGGGTGGTTCACCCCTCCACTTT. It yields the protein CATTGQGGSPLHF.

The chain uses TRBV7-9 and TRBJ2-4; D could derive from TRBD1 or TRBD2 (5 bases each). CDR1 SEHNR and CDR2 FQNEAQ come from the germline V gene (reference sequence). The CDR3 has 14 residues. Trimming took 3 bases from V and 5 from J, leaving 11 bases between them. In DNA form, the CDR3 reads TGTGCCAGCAGCTTCTTGGGACGGGAAAACATTCAGTACTTC. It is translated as CASSFLGRENIQYF.

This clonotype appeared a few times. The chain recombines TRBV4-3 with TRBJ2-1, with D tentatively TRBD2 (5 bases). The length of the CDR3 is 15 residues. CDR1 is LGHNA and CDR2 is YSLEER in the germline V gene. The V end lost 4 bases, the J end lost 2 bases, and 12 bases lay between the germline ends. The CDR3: CASSPGLYTYNEQFF. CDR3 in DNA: TGCGCCAGCAGCCCCGGACTGTATACCTACAATGAGCAGTTCTTC.

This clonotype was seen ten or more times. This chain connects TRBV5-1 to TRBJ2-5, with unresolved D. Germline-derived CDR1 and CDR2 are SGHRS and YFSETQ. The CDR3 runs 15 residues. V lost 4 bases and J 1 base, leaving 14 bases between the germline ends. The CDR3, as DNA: TGCGCCAGCAGCCCGAGTGGCAGAAGCCAAGAGACCCAGTACTTC. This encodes CASSPSGRSQETQYF.

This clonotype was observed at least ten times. For the CDR3, the DNA is TGTGCCATCAGTGACAGGGGGGGACCGGCCGTTGGGGCCAACGTCCTGACTTTC. This sequence encodes CAISDRGGPAVGANVLTF. The rearrangement joins TRBV10-3 to TRBJ2-6, with D perhaps being TRBD1 or TRBD2 (7 bases each). With 3 bases removed from V and 3 bases from J, the gap between germline ends came to 18 bases. Germline assignment: CDR1 ENHRY and CDR2 SYGVKD. This CDR3 contains 18 residues.

CDR3 sequence reads: CSASPLGSGRGDEQFF. CDR3 DNA: TGCAGTGCTAGTCCCTTGGGTAGCGGGAGGGGGGATGAGCAGTTCTTC. The chain couples TRBV20-1 to TRBJ2-1, with TRBD2 identical over 11 bases. In germline, CDR1 is DFQATT, CDR2 SNEGSKA (reference sequence). Trimming cost V 3 bases and J 8 bases; bases outside gene matches: 12. The length of the CDR3 is 16 residues.

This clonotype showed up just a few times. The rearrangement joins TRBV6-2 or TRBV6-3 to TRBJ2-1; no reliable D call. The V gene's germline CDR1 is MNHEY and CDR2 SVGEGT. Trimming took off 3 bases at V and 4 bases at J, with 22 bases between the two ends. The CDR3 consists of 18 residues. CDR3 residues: CASSYSLSYDLRYNEQFF. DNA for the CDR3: TGTGCCAGCAGTTATAGCCTCTCCTACGATCTGAGGTACAATGAGCAGTTCTTC.

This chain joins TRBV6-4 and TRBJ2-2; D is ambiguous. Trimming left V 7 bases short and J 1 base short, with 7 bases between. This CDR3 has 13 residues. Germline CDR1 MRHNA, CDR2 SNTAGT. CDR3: CASTDGNTGELFF. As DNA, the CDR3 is TGTGCCAGCACCGACGGGAACACCGGGGAGCTGTTTTTT.

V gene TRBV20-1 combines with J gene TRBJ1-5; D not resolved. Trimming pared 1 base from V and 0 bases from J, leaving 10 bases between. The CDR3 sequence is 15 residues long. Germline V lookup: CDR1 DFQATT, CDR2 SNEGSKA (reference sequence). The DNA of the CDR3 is TGCAGTGCTAGAGGGGCTGGTTATAGCAATCAGCCCCAGCATTTT. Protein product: CSARGAGYSNQPQHF.

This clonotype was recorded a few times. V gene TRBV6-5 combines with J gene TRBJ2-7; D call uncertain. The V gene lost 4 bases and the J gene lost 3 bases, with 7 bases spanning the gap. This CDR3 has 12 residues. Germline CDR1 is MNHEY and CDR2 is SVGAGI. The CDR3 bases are TGTGCCAGCAGTTCTCTGGACTACGAGCAGTACTTC. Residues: CASSSLDYEQYF.

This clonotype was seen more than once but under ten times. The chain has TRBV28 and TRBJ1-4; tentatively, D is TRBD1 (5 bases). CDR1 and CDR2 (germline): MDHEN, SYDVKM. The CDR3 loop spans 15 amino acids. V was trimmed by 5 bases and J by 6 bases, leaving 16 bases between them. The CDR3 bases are TGTGCCAGCAGTCCGCCCGGGACTACGGATGAAAAACTGTTTTTT. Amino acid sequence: CASSPPGTTDEKLFF.

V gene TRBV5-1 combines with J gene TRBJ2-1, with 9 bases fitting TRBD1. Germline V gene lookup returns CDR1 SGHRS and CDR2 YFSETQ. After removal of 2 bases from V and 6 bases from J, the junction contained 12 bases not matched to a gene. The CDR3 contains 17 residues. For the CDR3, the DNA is TGCGCCAGCAGCTTTAGGGTCAGGGGACAGGGTACCAATGAGCAGTTCTTC. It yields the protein CASSFRVRGQGTNEQFF.

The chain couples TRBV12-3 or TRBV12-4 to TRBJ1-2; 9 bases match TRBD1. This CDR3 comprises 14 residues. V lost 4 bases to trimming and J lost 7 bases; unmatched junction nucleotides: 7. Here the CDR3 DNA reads TGTGCCAGCAGTTCGACGGGACAGGGAGTTGGCTACACCTTC. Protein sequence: CASSSTGQGVGYTF.

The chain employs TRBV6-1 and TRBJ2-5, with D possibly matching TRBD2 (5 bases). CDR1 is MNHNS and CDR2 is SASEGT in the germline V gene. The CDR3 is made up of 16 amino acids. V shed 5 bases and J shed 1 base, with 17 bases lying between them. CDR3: CASSSGPSDLQETQYF. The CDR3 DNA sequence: TGTGCCAGCAGTAGCGGTCCTTCAGACCTCCAAGAGACCCAGTACTTC.

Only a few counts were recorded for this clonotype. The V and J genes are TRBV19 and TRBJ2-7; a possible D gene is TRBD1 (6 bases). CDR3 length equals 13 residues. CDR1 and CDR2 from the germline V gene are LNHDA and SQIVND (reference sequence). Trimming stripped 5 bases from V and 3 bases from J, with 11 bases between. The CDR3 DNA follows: TGTGCCAGTAGTTTCGGACAGTACTACGAGCAGTACTTC. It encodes CASSFGQYYEQYF.

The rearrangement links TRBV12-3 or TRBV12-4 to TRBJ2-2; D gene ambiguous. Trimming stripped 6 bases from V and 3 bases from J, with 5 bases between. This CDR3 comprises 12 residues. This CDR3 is CASRIDTGELFF. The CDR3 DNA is TGTGCCAGCAGGATTGACACCGGGGAGCTGTTTTTT.

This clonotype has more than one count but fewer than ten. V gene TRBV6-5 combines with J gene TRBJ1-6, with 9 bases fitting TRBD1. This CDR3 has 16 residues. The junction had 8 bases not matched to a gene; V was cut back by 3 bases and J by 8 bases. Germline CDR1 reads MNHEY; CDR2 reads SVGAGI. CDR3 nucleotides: TGTGCCAGCAGTTATAACCCCGGGACAGGGTATTCACCCCTCCACTTT. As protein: CASSYNPGTGYSPLHF.

CDR3 amino acids: CATSREKGTQGIDTQYF. CDR3 coding DNA: TGTGCCACCAGCAGAGAAAAAGGTACTCAAGGAATAGATACGCAGTATTTT. The chain couples TRBV15 to TRBJ2-3; D uncertain. Germline-derived CDR1 and CDR2 are LNHNV and YYDKDF (reference sequence). The CDR3 has 17 amino acids. The V and J ends lost 0 bases and 5 bases respectively, with 18 bases between them.

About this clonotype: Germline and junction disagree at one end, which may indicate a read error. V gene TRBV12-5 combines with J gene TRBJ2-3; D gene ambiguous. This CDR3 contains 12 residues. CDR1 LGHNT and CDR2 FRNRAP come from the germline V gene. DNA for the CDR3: TGTGCTAGTGGTTCCCACGATTACCCCGGGCAGTGG. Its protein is CASGSHDYPGQW.

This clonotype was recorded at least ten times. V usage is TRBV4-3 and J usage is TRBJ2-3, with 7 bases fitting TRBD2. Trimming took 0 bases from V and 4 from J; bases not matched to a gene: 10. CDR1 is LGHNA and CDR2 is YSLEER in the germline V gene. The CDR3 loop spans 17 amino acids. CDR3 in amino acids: CASSQDLGLQSPDTQYF. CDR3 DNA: TGCGCCAGCAGCCAAGATCTGGGACTACAATCACCAGATACGCAGTATTTT.

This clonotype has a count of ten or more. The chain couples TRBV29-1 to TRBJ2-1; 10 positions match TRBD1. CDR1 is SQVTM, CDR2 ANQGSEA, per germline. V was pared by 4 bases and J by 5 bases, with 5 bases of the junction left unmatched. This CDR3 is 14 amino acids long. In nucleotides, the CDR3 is TGCAGCGTTGCGACAGGGGGCTGGAACAATGAGCAGTTCTTC. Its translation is CSVATGGWNNEQFF.

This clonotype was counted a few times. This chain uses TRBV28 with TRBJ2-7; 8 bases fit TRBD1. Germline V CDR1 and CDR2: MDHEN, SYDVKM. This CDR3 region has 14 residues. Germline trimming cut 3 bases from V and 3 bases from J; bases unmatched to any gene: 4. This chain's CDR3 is CASSFPGQGYEQYF. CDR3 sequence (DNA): TGTGCCAGCAGTTTTCCTGGACAGGGCTACGAGCAGTACTTC. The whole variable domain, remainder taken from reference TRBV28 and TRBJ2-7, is DVKVTQSSRYLVKRTGEKVFLECVQDMDHENMFWYRQDPGLGLRLIYFSYDVKMKEKGDIPEGYSVSREKKERFSLILESASTNQTSMYLCASSFPGQGYEQYFGPGTRLTVT.

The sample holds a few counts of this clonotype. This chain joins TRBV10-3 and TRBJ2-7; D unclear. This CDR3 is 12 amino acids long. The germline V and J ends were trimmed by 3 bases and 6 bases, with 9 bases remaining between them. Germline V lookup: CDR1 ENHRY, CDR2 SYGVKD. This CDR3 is CAISDTKAEQYF. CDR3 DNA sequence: TGTGCCATCAGTGATACGAAAGCCGAGCAGTACTTC.